These 17 T cell receptor beta chains were sequenced from one sample in a study of cytomegalovirus exposure and HLA in healthy donors. A multiplex PCR was run with 60 Vbeta primers and 13 Jbeta primers. TCRdb's table, derived via immunoSEQ multiplex PCR, lists solely in-frame clones and lacks some. This table has 200,000 to 250,000 clones, 82% appearing once. Material: PBMCs. These receptors were obtained from a woman in her 40s in good health and CMV-seronegative.

V is TRBV2 and J is TRBJ1-5; 11 bases match TRBD1. The CDR3 runs to 15 residues. CDR1 is SNHLY and CDR2 is FYNNEI in the germline V gene. Unmatched junction bases numbered 9, after V lost 6 bases and J lost 8 bases. CDR3 amino acids: CASSGTGTGGKPQHF. The CDR3 bases are TGTGCCAGCAGCGGGACCGGGACAGGGGGGAAGCCCCAGCATTTT.

This clone is a singleton in its sample. In DNA form, the CDR3 reads TGTGCCTGGAGGGGACAGGGGATCACCGGGGAGCTGTTTTTT. Translation: CAWRGQGITGELFF. V usage is TRBV30 and J usage is TRBJ2-2; TRBD1 agrees at 10 bases. Germline trimming cut 3 bases from V and 4 bases from J; bases unmatched to any gene: 2. The CDR3 consists of 14 residues. From germline, CDR1 is GTSNPN and CDR2 SVGIG (reference sequence).

This clone was seen many times. The chain employs TRBV5-1 and TRBJ1-4; D remains unclear. The V and J ends lost 2 bases and 2 bases respectively, with 10 bases between them. Germline CDR1 is SGHRS and CDR2 is YFSETQ. CDR3 length: 15 amino acids. The CDR3 loop is CASSLMAGTNEKLFF. As DNA, the CDR3 is TGCGCCAGCAGCTTAATGGCCGGGACTAATGAAAAACTGTTTTTT.

The J gene is TRBJ2-7, the V gene TRBV18; D is perhaps TRBD1 (6 bases). Per germline, CDR1 KGHSH and CDR2 LQKENI. The V gene lost 5 bases and the J gene lost 0 bases, with 14 bases spanning the gap. This CDR3 is 15 amino acids long. The CDR3 spells CASSDDRRDSYEQYF. CDR3 coding DNA: TGTGCCAGCTCAGACGACAGGAGAGACTCCTACGAGCAGTACTTC.

This clone was seen many times. This sequence joins TRBV5-6 and TRBJ1-5, with a tentative D call TRBD1 (6 bases). Germline lookup yields CDR1 SGHDT and CDR2 YYEEEE. CDR3 size: 14 residues. Trimming left V 2 bases short and J 5 bases short, with 11 bases between. CDR3 bases: TGTGCCAGCAGCTTACAGGGTCGGGATCAGCCCCAGCATTTT. It specifies CASSLQGRDQPQHF.

This rearrangement joins TRBV18 to TRBJ1-1, with TRBD1 identical over 7 bases. J lost 3 bases, V lost 4 bases, and 2 bases had no gene match. In germline, CDR1 is KGHSH, CDR2 LQKENI. The CDR3 length is 13 residues. Written as DNA, the CDR3 is TGTGCCAGCTCACGACAGGGTGACACTGAAGCTTTCTTT. Its translation is CASSRQGDTEAFF.

The chain is built from TRBV5-1 and TRBJ2-2; TRBD1 aligns across 9 bases. Germline-derived CDR1 and CDR2 are SGHRS and YFSETQ. The CDR3 is made up of 18 amino acids. The trim removed 1 base at V and 1 base at J, leaving 8 bases unmatched. CDR3: CASSLRSTGGLNTGELFF. In nucleotides, the CDR3 is TGCGCCAGCAGCTTGCGGTCCACAGGGGGCTTGAACACCGGGGAGCTGTTTTTT.

J is TRBJ1-5 and V is TRBV18, with TRBD1 identical over 7 bases. There are 15 residues in the CDR3. Germline V gene lookup returns CDR1 KGHSH and CDR2 LQKENI. V gave up 1 base and J gave up 4 bases; unmatched junction bases: 4. The CDR3 is CASSPRGQLNQPQHF. CDR3 DNA: TGTGCCAGCTCACCACGGGGACAGCTTAATCAGCCCCAGCATTTT.

The V and J genes are TRBV6-5 and TRBJ2-2, with D unresolved. CDR1 MNHEY and CDR2 SVGAGI come from the germline V gene. Trimming took 6 bases from V and 4 from J, leaving 6 bases between them. The CDR3 runs 12 residues. CDR3 bases: TGTGCCAGCAGCTTAATCACCGGGGAGCTGTTTTTT. Protein: CASSLITGELFF.

The chain is built from TRBV7-8 and TRBJ2-1; no clear D. V was clipped by 4 bases and J by 7 bases, with 5 bases between them. Germline CDR1 SGHVS, CDR2 FQNEAQ. This CDR3 contains 11 residues. The CDR3 DNA sequence: TGTGCCAGCAGCTACAATAATGAGCAGTTCTTC. Its protein is CASSYNNEQFF.

This sequence joins TRBV6-6 and TRBJ2-2; TRBD1 matches 8 bases. The V gene end was trimmed by 2 bases and the J gene end by 0 bases; junction bases not matched to a gene: 2. CDR1 is MNHNY and CDR2 is SVGAGI in the germline V gene (reference sequence). The CDR3 is 16 amino acids. CDR3 nucleotides: TGTGCCAGCAGTTACACAGGGGGTTCGAACACCGGGGAGCTGTTTTTT. Residues: CASSYTGGSNTGELFF.

The count of this clone is one. The CDR3 DNA follows: TGTGCCAGCAGCCCGGCGACAGGGCAAGGGGCCAACGTCCTGACTTTC. Protein: CASSPATGQGANVLTF. The V gene is TRBV5-4, the J gene TRBJ2-6; 7 bases align to TRBD1. There are 16 residues in the CDR3. Germline-derived CDR1 and CDR2 are SGHNT and YYREEE (reference sequence). V trimming: 4 bases; J trimming: 4 bases; junction bases outside the gene matches: 8.

This clone was recorded a few times. The V call is TRBV5-4, the J call TRBJ2-1, with TRBD2 identical over 13 bases. CDR1 and CDR2 (germline): SGHNT, YYREEE (reference sequence). The CDR3 has 15 residues. The J segment lost 5 bases and the V segment lost 4 bases, leaving 3 bases of the junction unmatched. DNA of the CDR3: TGTGCCAGCAGCCCAACTAGCGGGGGGGACAATGAGCAGTTCTTC. It is translated as CASSPTSGGDNEQFF.

A note on this clone: Germline and junction disagree at one end, which may indicate a read error. The chain employs TRBV11-2 and TRBJ2-3; 12 nucleotides align to TRBD1. Germline V CDR1 and CDR2: SGHAT, FQNNGV. The CDR3 has 16 residues. The CDR3 nucleotides are TGTGCTAGCAGCGCGGGACAGGGGGCCAACACAGATACGCAGTATTTT. It encodes CASSAGQGANTDTQYF. Variable domain in full (rest from reference TRBV11-2 and TRBJ2-3): EAGVAQSPRYKIIEKRQSVAFWCNPISGHATLYWYQQILGQGPKLLIQFQNNGVVDDSQLPKDRFSAERLKGVDSTLKIQPAKLEDSAVYLCASSAGQGANTDTQYFGPGTRLTVL.

This chain joins TRBV27 and TRBJ1-1; D is unresolved. The CDR3 length is 14 residues. Germline V gene sequence: CDR1 MNHEY, CDR2 SMNVEV (reference sequence). V was trimmed by 7 bases and J by 2 bases, leaving 14 bases between them. CDR3 protein: CASTPLGSNTEAFF. The DNA for the CDR3 is TGTGCCAGCACACCTCTAGGGAGCAACACTGAAGCTTTCTTT.

V is TRBV5-1 and J is TRBJ2-1, with D maybe TRBD1 (6 bases). This CDR3 contains 14 residues. Germline V gene sequence: CDR1 SGHRS, CDR2 YFSETQ. V was clipped by 3 bases and J by 5 bases, with 12 bases between them. The CDR3 nucleotides are TGCGCCAGCAGCTGGCTTGACAGGAACAATGAGCAGTTCTTC. This gives the protein CASSWLDRNNEQFF.

V and J are TRBV27 and TRBJ1-2; tentatively, D is TRBD1 (5 bases). Germline values: CDR1 MNHEY, CDR2 SMNVEV (reference sequence). The length of the CDR3 is 13 residues. Trimming stripped 6 bases from V and 1 base from J, with 9 bases between. The CDR3 spells CASSGGDNYGYTF. The CDR3 coding sequence is TGTGCCAGCAGCGGGGGGGATAACTATGGCTACACCTTC.